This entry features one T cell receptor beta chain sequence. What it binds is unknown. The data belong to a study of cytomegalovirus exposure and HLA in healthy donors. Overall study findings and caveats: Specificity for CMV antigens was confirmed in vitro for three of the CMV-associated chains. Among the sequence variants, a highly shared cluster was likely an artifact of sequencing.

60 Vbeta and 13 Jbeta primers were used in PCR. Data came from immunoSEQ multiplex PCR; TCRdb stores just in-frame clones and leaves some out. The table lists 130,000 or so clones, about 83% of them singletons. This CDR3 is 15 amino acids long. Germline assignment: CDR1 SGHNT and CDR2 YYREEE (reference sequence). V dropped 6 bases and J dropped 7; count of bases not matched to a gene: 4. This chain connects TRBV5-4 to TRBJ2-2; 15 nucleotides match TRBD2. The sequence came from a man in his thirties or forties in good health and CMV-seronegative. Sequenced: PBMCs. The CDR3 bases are TGTGCCAGCACCGGACTAGCGGGGGGGGGCGGGGAGCTGTTTTTT. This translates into CASTGLAGGGGELFF.